The TCR beta chain under discussion was sequenced for a study of blood T cells in healthy people across ages (dated by TCRdb to about 2015). A note on the overall study: Template switching captured roughly one uniquely barcoded TCR beta cDNA molecule per two T cells in model experiments. Two additional independent replicas of 1 million unique cDNA reads from the same blood draw were analyzed for two donors (one aged 18 to 29 and one aged 80 or older). To avoid experimental bias, donors of different ages were distributed randomly across sequencing lanes. Donors were grouped into four age groups: young (average about 15 years), middle-aged (39), aged (about 60) and long-lived (approximately 75). To track age-related changes in TCR beta repertoire diversity, the study relied on deep sequencing normalized with unique cDNA molecular identifiers. Results and caveats for the whole study, not just this receptor: Observed TCR beta diversity per million T cells fell roughly linearly with age, and a significant reduction was already apparent by age around 40. Donor CMV infection status was unknown, potentially confounding age-related changes in expanded clonotypes. Total diversity estimates from one million sequenced T cells were considered lower bounds and underestimates. Observed TCR beta diversity correlated strongly with the percentage of naive T cells measured by flow cytometry. Bulk unsorted PBMC profiling prevented conclusive comparison of naive and antigen-experienced compartments. The long-lived group showed more naive CD4+ T cells, fewer expanded clones and increased TCR diversity than the aged group, suggesting age selection.

The 35 to 40 donors, aged 6 to 90 years, were systemically healthy Caucasian individuals from Russia. About 9.1 milliliters of peripheral blood were collected from each donor into EDTA-treated Vacutainer tubes. Ficoll-Paque density-gradient centrifugation was used to isolate PBMCs, with at least 7 million per sample. Total RNA, at least 6 micrograms per sample, was extracted from PBMCs with Trizol reagent. For every donor, an aliquot of PBMCs went through flow cytometry to measure the percentages of naive CD45RAhigh/CD27high T cells. A word on this clonotype: Its recognized antigen is unknown. Base quality data are lacking; no much larger clone is found one base away.

Unmatched junction bases come to 10, with V trimmed by 7 bases and J by 5 bases. Per the germline V gene (reference sequence), MNHEY is the CDR1 and SMNVEV is the CDR2. The CDR3 spans 14 residues, from the cysteine through the phenylalanine. Here the CDR3 DNA is all that survives: 42 bases in frame from base 1. The method behind the library was 5' RACE. The run used an Illumina HiSeq 2500. A second PCR of about 6 to 12 cycles was run with a J-beta primer mix and a sample-barcoded 5' primer. A unique molecular identifier was introduced onto each TCR beta cDNA molecule by a template-switch 5' adaptor carrying 12 random nucleotides. At least 2.5 million CDR3-containing paired-end reads were obtained from each sample. First-strand cDNA synthesis was performed from all RNA using the Mint cDNA synthesis kit, with priming by a TRBC-specific oligonucleotide. Following uracil-DNA glycosylase treatment, a first 18-cycle PCR with universal primers M1SS and BC2_uni_R was performed on all cDNA. Concerning the study's data processing: Each sample was normalized by randomly selecting 1 million high-quality reads, each carrying a distinct molecular identifier. Instead of being binned into consensus sequences, reads that shared molecular identifiers were thrown out. MiTCR, run with a Q25 quality threshold and the strictest error-elimination algorithm, handled CDR3 identification, clonotype clustering and error correction. Lower-bound total TCR beta diversity was estimated with a nonparametric unseen species model using Euler transformation. Using fastp at Q25 and MiXCR, TCRdb reprocessed the public reads and kept productive beta chains. Here each entry gathers all rows of one CDR3 protein and keeps the most common genes and DNA. What appears here as the V and J calls and clone size reflects TCRdb's work, not the paper's. This sample gives 700,000 to 850,000 distinct CDR3 sequences in total; roughly 50% of them show up just once. The top ten clonotypes cover 41% of the sample.

What was sequenced was blood. The rearranged chain carries TRBV27 and TRBJ2-7; 8 of the junction bases match TRBD2. This TCR was sampled from a man aged 80 or over in good health. The CDR3 sequence is CASNAASGFNEQYF. The nucleotides are TGTGCCAGCAACGCGGCTAGCGGGTTCAACGAGCAGTACTTC.